The 26 T cell receptor beta chains below were found in one sample sequenced in a study of Graves' ophthalmopathy and Graves' hyperthyroidism. Amplification from RNA transcripts yielded the TCR beta CDR3 regions. Second-round multiplex PCR followed a first-round RT-PCR using HTBI primers. TCRdb reanalysed the multiplex PCR reads using MiXCR and keeps one entry per CDR3 protein. In the table there are a few hundred thousand distinct CDR3 sequences, approximately 37% of which are singletons. Sequencing was performed on peripheral blood or thyroid tissue (not recorded which). All receptors derive from an adult man with Graves' hyperthyroidism.

The genes are TRBV29-1 and TRBJ2-7, with D hard to call. The J call may be incorrect, as the DNA end agrees better with TRBJ2-1. CDR3 size: 14 residues. The germline V gene encodes CDR1 SQVTM and CDR2 ANQGSEA. CDR3 sequence reads: CSVEIGRNYNEQFF. CDR3 nucleotides: TGCAGCGTTGAAATTGGCAGAAACTACAATGAGCAGTTCTTC.

Details on this clonotype: A much larger clone is a single base away; this may be a read error. V gene TRBV5-1 combines with J gene TRBJ1-3, with D unclear. The germline CDR1 and CDR2 sequences are SGHRS and YFSETQ. The CDR3 runs 14 residues. V shed 0 bases and J shed 10 bases, with 14 bases lying between them. The CDR3 nucleotides read TGCGCCAGCAGCTTGGGCTCGGAAAGGGAGACCATATATTTT. Protein sequence: CASSLGSERETIYF.

This clonotype occurred many times. The chain joins TRBV9 to TRBJ2-7; D remains unclear. Germline assignment: CDR1 SGDLS and CDR2 YYNGEE. The V end lost 0 bases, the J end lost 6 bases, and 13 bases lay between the germline ends. This CDR3 has 14 residues. The CDR3 coding sequence is TGTGCCAGCAGCGTAGCCGATTGGGGATCCGAGCAGTACTTC. Protein sequence: CASSVADWGSEQYF.

This chain joins TRBV2 and TRBJ1-2; TRBD1 matches at 9 bases. The CDR3 runs to 13 residues. Trimming removed 6 bases from V and 4 bases from J; junction bases left unmatched: 3. CDR1 is SNHLY and CDR2 is FYNNEI in the germline V gene. CDR3: CASRVQGAYGYTF. The CDR3 DNA reads as TGTGCCAGCAGGGTACAGGGGGCCTATGGCTACACCTTC.

This clonotype appeared many times. V is TRBV2 and J is TRBJ1-2; D may be TRBD1 (6 bases). The germline CDR1 and CDR2 sequences are SNHLY and FYNNEI. CDR3 size: 13 residues. Trimming left V 7 bases short and J 8 bases short, with 17 bases between. Written as DNA, the CDR3 is TGTGCCAGCACTATACAGGGTCAGGACGGCTACACCTTC. Protein sequence: CASTIQGQDGYTF.

The chain recombines TRBV12-3 or TRBV12-4 with TRBJ1-5; weak D call: TRBD1 (5 bases). This CDR3 spans 18 amino acids. The V and J ends lost 2 bases and 5 bases respectively, with 22 bases between them. The CDR3 spells CASSLRPRANRDYQPQHF. As DNA, the CDR3 is TGTGCCAGCAGTTTACGACCACGGGCCAATAGGGACTATCAGCCCCAGCATTTT.

On this clonotype itself: The conserved phenylalanine or tryptophan normally closing the CDR3 is absent here, so this likely arose from a read error. The chain is built from TRBV7-9 and TRBJ2-5; a possible D gene is TRBD2 (6 bases). CDR3 length: 13 residues. The germline CDR1 and CDR2 sequences are SEHNR and FQNEAQ (reference sequence). Written as DNA, the CDR3 is TGTGCTAGCAGCTTCGGGGGAGTTGAGACCCAGTACCTC. It yields the protein CASSFGGVETQYL.

In this sample, this clonotype turned up once. The chain recombines TRBV29-1 with TRBJ1-1, with 9 bases lining up with TRBD1. This CDR3 spans 16 amino acids. Germline V gene lookup returns CDR1 SQVTM and CDR2 ANQGSEA. The ends lost 2 bases at V and 6 bases at J; junction bases unmatched: 13. The chain's CDR3 is CSVEHYPGTGFPEAFF. CDR3 bases: TGCAGCGTTGAACATTATCCCGGGACAGGGTTTCCTGAAGCTTTCTTT.

The rearrangement links TRBV7-2 to TRBJ2-7, with D maybe TRBD1 (5 bases). CDR1 and CDR2 from the germline V gene are SGHTA and FQGNSA. The CDR3 runs to 15 residues. V was trimmed by 0 bases and J by 0 bases, leaving 9 bases between them. The CDR3 is CASSLALDISYEQYF. CDR3 nucleotides: TGTGCCAGCAGCTTAGCGCTGGACATCTCCTACGAGCAGTACTTC.

The chain employs TRBV10-1 and TRBJ2-2; D unresolved. V was trimmed by 2 bases and J by 4 bases, leaving 5 bases between them. Germline assignment: CDR1 WNHNN and CDR2 SYGVQD (reference sequence). This CDR3 region has 13 residues. The CDR3 here is CASSELGTGELFF. The CDR3 DNA reads TGCGCCAGCAGTGAGCTGGGCACCGGGGAGCTGTTTTTT.

As for this clonotype: With a much larger clone just one base away, this may be a read error. The gene calls are TRBV4-2 and TRBJ1-2; weak D call: TRBD1 (6 bases). The germline CDR1 and CDR2 sequences are LGHNA and YNFKEQ. The CDR3 is 15 residues long. This chain's CDR3 is CASSSQGSVDYVYTF. DNA of the CDR3: TGTGCCAGCAGCTCACAGGGAAGTGTGGATTATGTCTACACCTTC.

This chain uses TRBV10-3 with TRBJ2-3, with TRBD1 as a possible D gene (5 bases). Germline loops: CDR1 ENHRY, CDR2 SYGVKD. This CDR3 is 14 amino acids long. V lost 4 bases and J lost 0, with 8 bases in between. Here the CDR3 reads CAISGRQSTDTQYF. CDR3 nucleotide sequence: TGTGCCATCAGTGGTCGACAGAGCACAGATACGCAGTATTTT.

This clonotype was observed once. The chain uses TRBV28 and TRBJ2-5; TRBD1 agrees at 9 bases. CDR1 MDHEN and CDR2 SYDVKM come from the germline V gene. Trimming cost V 5 bases and J 6 bases; bases outside gene matches: 7. The CDR3 is made up of 14 amino acids. CDR3 sequence: CASSGGQGWKTQYF. CDR3 coding DNA: TGTGCCAGCAGTGGGGGACAGGGTTGGAAGACCCAGTACTTC.

This clonotype was recorded at least ten times. The V call is TRBV5-1, the J call TRBJ1-1; D possibly corresponds to TRBD1 (6 bases). Germline CDR1 is SGHRS and CDR2 is YFSETQ. This CDR3 comprises 15 residues. V gave up 5 bases and J gave up 3 bases, with 17 bases separating them. The CDR3 DNA reads TGCGCCAGCAGTCAATGGGGGGCGCGAGACACTGAAGCTTTCTTT. It codes for CASSQWGARDTEAFF.

Many counts were recorded for this clonotype. The V call is TRBV7-8, the J call TRBJ2-7; D possibly matches TRBD1 or TRBD2 (6 bases each). Trimming stripped 3 bases from V and 0 bases from J, with 12 bases between. The germline V gene encodes CDR1 SGHVS and CDR2 FQNEAQ. This CDR3 is 15 amino acids long. The chain's CDR3 is CASSFTGGDSYEQYF. The CDR3 DNA sequence: TGTGCCAGCAGCTTCACCGGGGGCGACTCCTACGAGCAGTACTTC. The variable domain in full, completed from reference TRBV7-8 and TRBJ2-7, reads GAGVSQSPRYKVAKRGQDVALRCDPISGHVSLFWYQQALGQGPEFLTYFQNEAQLDKSGLPSDRFFAERPEGSVSTLKIQRTQQEDSAVYLCASSFTGGDSYEQYFGPGTRLTVT.

This clonotype was seen at least ten times. The V gene is TRBV12-3 or TRBV12-4, the J gene TRBJ2-7; D remains ambiguous. V lost 1 base and J 5 bases, leaving 9 bases between the germline ends. The CDR3 contains 13 residues. The CDR3: CASSLGERDEQYF. CDR3 in DNA: TGTGCCAGCAGTTTAGGGGAACGGGACGAGCAGTACTTC.

V and J are TRBV29-1 and TRBJ2-1; 8 positions agree with TRBD1. Germline V gives CDR1 SQVTM, CDR2 ANQGSEA. V shed 0 bases and J 9 bases; nucleotides not matched to a gene: 7. This CDR3 has 14 amino acids. DNA for the CDR3: TGCAGCGTTGAAGATCCGGACAGGGCCATTGAGCAGTTCTTC. Translating gives CSVEDPDRAIEQFF.

V is TRBV20-1 and J is TRBJ2-2, with 9 bases matching TRBD1. V was clipped by 6 bases and J by 6 bases; unmatched bases: 8. The CDR3 consists of 14 residues. Per the germline V gene, CDR1 is DFQATT and CDR2 is SNEGSKA (reference sequence). CDR3 coding DNA: TGCAGTGCCGAGGGACAGGGCGTAGCCGGGGAGCTGTTTTTT. Translating it yields CSAEGQGVAGELFF.

The table lists this clonotype with many counts. This chain connects TRBV6-5 to TRBJ2-2; D gene unclear. V was shortened by 3 bases and J by 0 bases, with 5 bases between the two germline ends. CDR3 length: 14 residues. The germline CDR1 and CDR2 sequences are MNHEY and SVGAGI. The CDR3 region has the DNA TGTGCCAGCAGTTATTGGACGAACACCGGGGAGCTGTTTTTT. Translating gives CASSYWTNTGELFF.

This clonotype was found many times. This chain uses TRBV5-1 with TRBJ1-1, with TRBD1 matching 7 bases. Trimming took 4 bases from V and 5 from J; bases not matched to a gene: 11. This CDR3 is 15 amino acids long. Germline V lookup: CDR1 SGHRS, CDR2 YFSETQ. This CDR3 reads CASSGGGAYLTEAFF. CDR3 DNA: TGCGCCAGCAGCGGAGGGGGCGCTTATCTTACTGAAGCTTTCTTT.

With respect to this clonotype: At one of its ends the junction is not consistent with the germline gene, which may arise from a read error. The rearrangement joins TRBV12-5 to TRBJ2-7; TRBD2 aligns across 11 bases. Per the germline V gene, CDR1 is LGHNT and CDR2 is FRNRAP. This CDR3 is built from 18 residues. The CDR3, as DNA: TGTGCTAGTGATTTGGGTCATCCTAGCGGGAGGATGAACTACGAGCAGTACTTC. This codes for CASDLGHPSGRMNYEQYF.

The genes are TRBV15 and TRBJ1-5, with TRBD1 matching over 9 bases. The J segment lost 5 bases and the V segment lost 1 base, leaving 3 bases of the junction unmatched. CDR1 is LNHNV and CDR2 is YYDKDF in the germline V gene (reference sequence). The CDR3 is made up of 15 amino acids. In DNA, the CDR3 is TGTGCCACCAGCAGAGTCAACAGGGGGCATCAGCCCCAGCATTTT. This codes for CATSRVNRGHQPQHF.

This clonotype was seen repeatedly, ten times or more. The V gene is TRBV28, the J gene TRBJ2-7; 7 nucleotides line up with TRBD1. CDR3 length: 16 residues. Trimming removed 5 bases from V and 3 bases from J; junction bases left unmatched: 13. From germline, CDR1 is MDHEN and CDR2 SYDVKM. In DNA form, the CDR3 reads TGTGCCAGCAGTGCCTACCCCCGGACAGGACACTACGAGCAGTACTTC. Its protein product is CASSAYPRTGHYEQYF.

This clonotype was observed many times. The chain has TRBV11-2 and TRBJ2-7, with 12 bases lining up with TRBD2. The CDR3 runs 15 residues. V was pared by 6 bases and J by 2 bases, with 5 bases of the junction left unmatched. Germline V CDR1 and CDR2: SGHAT, FQNNGV. CDR3 sequence: CASRPLAGGPYEQYF. CDR3 in DNA: TGTGCCAGCAGACCCCTAGCGGGAGGGCCCTACGAGCAGTACTTC.

V and J are TRBV7-9 and TRBJ2-3; D call uncertain. CDR1 is SEHNR and CDR2 is FQNEAQ in the germline V gene (reference sequence). This CDR3 region has 10 residues. V lost 7 bases and J lost 2, with 1 base in between. This chain's CDR3 is CASITDTQYF. The DNA for the CDR3 is TGTGCCAGCATCACAGATACGCAGTATTTT.

This clonotype was seen at least ten times. The CDR3 DNA is TGTGCCAGCAGCTTCGGACAGGGGTCCGGGGAGCTGTTTTTT. Translated, it gives CASSFGQGSGELFF. The V and J genes are TRBV7-8 and TRBJ2-2; 9 bases are a match to TRBD1. This CDR3 region has 14 residues. V gave up 3 bases and J gave up 6 bases; unmatched junction bases: 2. CDR1 is SGHVS, CDR2 FQNEAQ, per germline. Based on the CDR3 plus reference TRBV7-8 and TRBJ2-2, the full variable domain is GAGVSQSPRYKVAKRGQDVALRCDPISGHVSLFWYQQALGQGPEFLTYFQNEAQLDKSGLPSDRFFAERPEGSVSTLKIQRTQQEDSAVYLCASSFGQGSGELFFGEGSRLTVL.